The source of this TCR beta chain is a study of blood T cell repertoires in COVID-19. Study details: Researchers got acute and convalescent COVID-19 samples from the United States, Italy and Spain.

Germline V CDR1 and CDR2: SGHKS, YYEKEE (reference sequence). V lost 2 bases and J lost 5, with 10 bases in between. This CDR3 comprises 13 residues. Sequencing was performed with immunoSEQ multiplex PCR; in TCRdb, only in-frame clones are kept and a portion is missing. The sample shows 60,000 to 70,000 clones, approximately 90% of them seen only once. Sequencing was done on a sample of peripheral blood. This sequence joins TRBV5-5 and TRBJ2-5; tentative D call: TRBD2 (6 bases). This TCR was recovered from an older woman with acute or convalescent COVID-19. The DNA of the CDR3 is TGTGCCAGCAGCTTACTTGGGGGGGAGACCCAGTACTTC. This gives the protein CASSLLGGETQYF.